The present T cell receptor (beta chain) was sequenced within a study of ipilimumab plus nivolumab after autologous stem cell transplantation. Checkpoint therapy with ipilimumab 1 mg/kg began 14 to 28 days after transplant. Patients received nivolumab 3 mg/kg at weeks 1, 4, 7, 10, then fortnightly to week 26. Clones were sequenced by immunoSEQ multiplex PCR, and TCRdb holds only the in-frame ones, with some missing. This table has around 20,000 clones, around four fifths appearing once. V lost 3 bases, J lost 4 bases, and 12 bases lay in between. The CDR3 has 14 residues. Germline CDR1 and CDR2: SGHTA and FQGNSA.

This TCR derives from a male donor with diffuse large B-cell lymphoma. The chain joins TRBV7-2 to TRBJ1-2; the D is unclear. The material was PBMCs, obtained in a trial of ipilimumab plus nivolumab as post-transplant consolidation. The CDR3 is CASSFGDKPYGYTF. CDR3 DNA: TGTGCCAGCAGCTTCGGGGATAAACCCTATGGCTACACCTTC.